Listed below are T cell receptor beta chains from one sample, sequenced in a study of CD8 T cells in ankylosing spondylitis. Each CDR3 protein gets one entry after TCRdb re-called the 5' RACE reads with MiXCR. Of approximately 250,000 distinct CDR3 sequences in the sample, 20% to 30% were seen once. The sample taken for sequencing was blood, either unsorted or a sorted T cell fraction (not recorded which). The receptors originated from a male donor with ankylosing spondylitis or in good health (not recorded which). CDR3s include the opening cysteine and the closing phenylalanine or tryptophan. Each record gives: V gene, J gene, clone size, D gene, CDR3 protein, CDR3 DNA. D genes are given only for firm matches. For some rows the clone size is stated as once, few or many, or as a class when expanded; others skip it.

v_call: TRBV12-3/TRBV12-4
j_call: TRBJ2-3
clone_size: .
d_call: TRBD2
cdr3_aa: CASSLLGSGVADTQYF
cdr3_nt: TGTGCCAGCAGTTTATTGGGTAGCGGGGTCGCAGATACGCAGTATTTT

v_call: TRBV5-5
j_call: TRBJ2-1
clone_size: .
d_call: .
cdr3_aa: CASSFGAGLDEQFF
cdr3_nt: TGTGCCAGCAGCTTTGGGGCAGGGCTGGATGAGCAGTTCTTC

v_call: TRBV20-1
j_call: TRBJ2-7
clone_size: many
d_call: TRBD1
cdr3_aa: CSASGTGSISSYEQYF
cdr3_nt: TGCAGTGCTAGCGGGACAGGGTCTATAAGCTCCTACGAGCAGTACTTC

v_call: TRBV3-1
j_call: TRBJ2-1
clone_size: .
d_call: TRBD2
cdr3_aa: CASSQVASGGAGSYNEQFF
cdr3_nt: TGTGCCAGCAGCCAAGTTGCTAGCGGGGGGGCCGGGTCCTACAATGAGCAGTTCTTC

v_call: TRBV20-1
j_call: TRBJ2-3
clone_size: .
d_call: .
cdr3_aa: CSASKQGVDTQYF
cdr3_nt: TGCAGTGCTAGCAAACAGGGAGTAGATACGCAGTATTTT

v_call: TRBV5-1
j_call: TRBJ1-5
clone_size: many
d_call: .
cdr3_aa: CASSPEVGSNQPQHF
cdr3_nt: TGCGCCAGCAGCCCGGAGGTGGGGAGCAATCAGCCCCAGCATTTT

v_call: TRBV29-1
j_call: TRBJ2-3
clone_size: many
d_call: TRBD2
cdr3_aa: CSVERQSPGLAGGDTQYF
cdr3_nt: TGCAGCGTTGAACGCCAATCCCCTGGACTAGCGGGGGGAGATACGCAGTATTTT

v_call: TRBV12-3/TRBV12-4
j_call: TRBJ2-5
clone_size: many
d_call: TRBD2
cdr3_aa: CASSTSGKETQYF
cdr3_nt: TGTGCCAGCAGCACTAGCGGTAAAGAGACCCAGTACTTC

v_call: TRBV5-5
j_call: TRBJ2-2
clone_size: many
d_call: TRBD2
cdr3_aa: CASSLLGTMTGELFF
cdr3_nt: TGTGCCAGCAGCTTGTTAGGGACTATGACCGGGGAGCTGTTTTTT

v_call: TRBV6-5
j_call: TRBJ2-3
clone_size: many
d_call: TRBD2
cdr3_aa: CASSYRARAGGSTDTQYF
cdr3_nt: TGTGCCAGCAGTTACCGGGCAAGAGCGGGGGGTTCCACAGATACGCAGTATTTT

v_call: TRBV10-2
j_call: TRBJ2-2
clone_size: .
d_call: .
cdr3_aa: CASSAGGRIGELFF
cdr3_nt: TGCGCCAGCAGTGCCGGGGGGCGCATCGGGGAGCTGTTTTTT

v_call: TRBV20-1
j_call: TRBJ2-2
clone_size: few
d_call: .
cdr3_aa: CSARVANTGELFF
cdr3_nt: TGCAGTGCTAGGGTAGCGAACACCGGGGAGCTGTTTTTT

v_call: TRBV11-2
j_call: TRBJ2-7
clone_size: few
d_call: .
cdr3_aa: CASSNVRGTRFHEQYF
cdr3_nt: TGTGCCAGCAGCAACGTACGAGGGACAAGATTCCACGAGCAGTACTTC

v_call: TRBV11-1
j_call: TRBJ2-3
clone_size: .
d_call: .
cdr3_aa: CASSPRGYTDTQYF
cdr3_nt: TGTGCCAGCAGCCCCCGGGGGTACACAGATACGCAGTATTTT

v_call: TRBV2
j_call: TRBJ2-3
clone_size: few
d_call: .
cdr3_aa: CASGAGTPGTDTQYF
cdr3_nt: TGTGCCAGCGGCGCCGGGACCCCTGGCACAGATACGCAGTATTTT

v_call: TRBV20-1
j_call: TRBJ2-3
clone_size: .
d_call: .
cdr3_aa: CSARHQGPDTQYF
cdr3_nt: TGCAGTGCTAGACACCAGGGGCCAGATACGCAGTATTTT

v_call: TRBV12-3/TRBV12-4
j_call: TRBJ2-1
clone_size: few
d_call: .
cdr3_aa: CASRPTARTVNEQFF
cdr3_nt: TGTGCCAGCAGGCCGACAGCCCGGACGGTCAATGAGCAGTTCTTC

v_call: TRBV7-3
j_call: TRBJ2-3
clone_size: .
d_call: .
cdr3_aa: CASSSFSTDTQYF
cdr3_nt: TGTGCCAGCAGCTCCTTTAGCACAGATACGCAGTATTTT

v_call: TRBV20-1
j_call: TRBJ2-1
clone_size: few
d_call: .
cdr3_aa: CSALRGSSYNEQFF
cdr3_nt: TGCAGTGCTCTCCGGGGGAGCTCCTACAATGAGCAGTTCTTC

v_call: TRBV20-1
j_call: TRBJ1-1
clone_size: few
d_call: .
cdr3_aa: CSARASGQGGTEAFF
cdr3_nt: TGCAGTGCTAGAGCTTCCGGGCAGGGAGGCACTGAAGCTTTCTTT

v_call: TRBV7-2
j_call: TRBJ1-5
clone_size: .
d_call: TRBD1
cdr3_aa: CASGTGGSQPQHF
cdr3_nt: TGTGCCAGCGGTACAGGGGGCAGTCAGCCCCAGCATTTT